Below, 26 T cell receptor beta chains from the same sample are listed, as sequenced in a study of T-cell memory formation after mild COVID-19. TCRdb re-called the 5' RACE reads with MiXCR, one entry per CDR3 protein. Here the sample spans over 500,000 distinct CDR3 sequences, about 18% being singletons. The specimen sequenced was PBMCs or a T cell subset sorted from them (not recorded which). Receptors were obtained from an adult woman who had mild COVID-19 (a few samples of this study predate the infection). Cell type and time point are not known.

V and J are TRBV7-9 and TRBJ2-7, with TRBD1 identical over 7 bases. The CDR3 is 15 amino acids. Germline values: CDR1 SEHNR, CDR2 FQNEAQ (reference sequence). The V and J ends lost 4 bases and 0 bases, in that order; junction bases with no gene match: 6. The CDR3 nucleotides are TGTGCCAGCAGCTCAAACACAGGGGACTCCTACGAGCAGTACTTC. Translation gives CASSSNTGDSYEQYF.

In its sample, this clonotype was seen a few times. CDR3 region: CASRTHEGGSNEQFF. For the CDR3, the DNA is TGTGCCAGCAGGACCCACGAGGGAGGCAGCAATGAGCAGTTCTTC. This chain uses TRBV25-1 with TRBJ2-1, with D tentatively TRBD2 (6 bases). The germline CDR1 and CDR2 sequences are MGHDK and SYGVNS. This CDR3 region has 15 residues. V shed 6 bases and J shed 6 bases, with 18 bases lying between them. The full variable domain, rest sourced from reference TRBV25-1 and TRBJ2-1, is EADIYQTPRYLVIGTGKKITLECSQTMGHDKMYWYQQDPGMELHLIHYSYGVNSTEKGDLSSESTVSRIRTEHFPLTLESARPSHTSQYLCASRTHEGGSNEQFFGPGTRLTVL.

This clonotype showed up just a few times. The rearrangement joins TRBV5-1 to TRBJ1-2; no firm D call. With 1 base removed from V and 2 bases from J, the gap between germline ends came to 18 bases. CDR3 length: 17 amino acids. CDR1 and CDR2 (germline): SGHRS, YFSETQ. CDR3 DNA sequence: TGCGCCAGCAGCTTGAATGAGGCCCAAACTGCGAACTATGGCTACACCTTC. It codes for CASSLNEAQTANYGYTF. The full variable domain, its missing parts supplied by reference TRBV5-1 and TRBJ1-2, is KAGVTQTPRYLIKTRGQQVTLSCSPISGHRSVSWYQQTPGQGLQFLFEYFSETQRNKGNFPGRFSGRQFSNSRSEMNVSTLELGDSALYLCASSLNEAQTANYGYTFGSGTRLTVV.

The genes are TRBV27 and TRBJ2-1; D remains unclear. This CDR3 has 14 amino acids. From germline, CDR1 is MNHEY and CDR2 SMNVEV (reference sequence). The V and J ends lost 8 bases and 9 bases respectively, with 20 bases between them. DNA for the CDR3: TGTGCCAGCCGCCAGCTCGGTGGCAGCGCTGAGCAGTTCTTC. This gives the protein CASRQLGGSAEQFF.

The CDR3 spells CASSYIEGHLYGYTF. The CDR3 nucleotides read TGTGCCAGCAGTTACATTGAGGGACACCTCTATGGCTACACCTTC. The chain has TRBV6-6 and TRBJ1-2; D is possibly TRBD1 (6 bases). CDR3 length: 15 residues. Germline V CDR1 and CDR2: MNHNY, SVGAGI (reference sequence). With 2 bases removed from V and 4 bases from J, the gap between germline ends came to 14 bases.

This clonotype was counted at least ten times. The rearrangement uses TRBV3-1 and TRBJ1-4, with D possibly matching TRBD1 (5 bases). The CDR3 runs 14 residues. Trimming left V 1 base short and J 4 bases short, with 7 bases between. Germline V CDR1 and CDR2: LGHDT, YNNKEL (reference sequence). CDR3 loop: CASSQAGHNEKLFF. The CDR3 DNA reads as TGTGCCAGCAGCCAAGCCGGACATAATGAAAAACTGTTTTTT.

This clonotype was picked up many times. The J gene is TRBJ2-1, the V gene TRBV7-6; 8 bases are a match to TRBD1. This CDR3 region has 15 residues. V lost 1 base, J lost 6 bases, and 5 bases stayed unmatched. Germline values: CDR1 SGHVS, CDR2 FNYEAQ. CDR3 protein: CASSLGDRLFNEQFF. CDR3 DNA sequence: TGTGCCAGCAGCTTAGGGGACAGGTTGTTCAATGAGCAGTTCTTC.

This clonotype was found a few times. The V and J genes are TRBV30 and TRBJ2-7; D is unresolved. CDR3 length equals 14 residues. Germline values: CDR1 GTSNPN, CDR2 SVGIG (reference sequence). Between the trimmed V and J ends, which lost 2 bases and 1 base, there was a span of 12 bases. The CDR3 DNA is TGTGCCTGGAGTTCAGTACAGAGTTCCTACGAGCAGTACTTC. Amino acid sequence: CAWSSVQSSYEQYF.

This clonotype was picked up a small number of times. CDR3 residues: CASSYSDRGFFYGYTF. DNA of the CDR3: TGTGCCAGCAGTTACTCCGACAGGGGGTTTTTCTATGGCTACACCTTC. This chain links TRBV6-5 with TRBJ1-2; 9 nucleotides match TRBD1. CDR3 length: 16 residues. J gave up 4 bases and V 0 bases, and 6 bases lay outside the gene matches. CDR1 is MNHEY and CDR2 is SVGAGI in the germline V gene.

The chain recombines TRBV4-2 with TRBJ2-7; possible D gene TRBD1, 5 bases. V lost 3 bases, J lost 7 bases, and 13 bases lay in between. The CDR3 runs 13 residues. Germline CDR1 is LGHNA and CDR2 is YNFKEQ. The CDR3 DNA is TGTGCCAGCAGCCACACGGACACCCGAGAGCAGTACTTC. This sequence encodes CASSHTDTREQYF.

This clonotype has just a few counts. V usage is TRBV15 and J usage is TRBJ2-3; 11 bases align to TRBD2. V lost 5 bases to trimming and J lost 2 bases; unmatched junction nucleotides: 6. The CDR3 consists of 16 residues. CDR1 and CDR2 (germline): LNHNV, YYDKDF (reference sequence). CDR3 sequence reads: CATSRRLAGNTDTQYF. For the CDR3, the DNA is TGTGCCACCAGCCGGCGACTAGCGGGGAACACAGATACGCAGTATTTT.

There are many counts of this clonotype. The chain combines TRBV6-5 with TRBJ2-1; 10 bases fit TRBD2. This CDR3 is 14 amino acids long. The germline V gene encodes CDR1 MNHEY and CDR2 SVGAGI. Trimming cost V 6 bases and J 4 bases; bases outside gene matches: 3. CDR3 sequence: CASSWTSGYNEQFF. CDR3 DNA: TGTGCCAGCAGCTGGACTAGCGGTTACAATGAGCAGTTCTTC.

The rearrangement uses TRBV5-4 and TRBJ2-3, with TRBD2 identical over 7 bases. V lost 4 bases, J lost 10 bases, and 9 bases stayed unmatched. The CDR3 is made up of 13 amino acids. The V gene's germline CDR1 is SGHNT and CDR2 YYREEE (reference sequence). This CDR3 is CASSVAGRPAQYF. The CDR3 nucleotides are TGTGCCAGCAGCGTCGCCGGGAGGCCAGCGCAGTATTTT.

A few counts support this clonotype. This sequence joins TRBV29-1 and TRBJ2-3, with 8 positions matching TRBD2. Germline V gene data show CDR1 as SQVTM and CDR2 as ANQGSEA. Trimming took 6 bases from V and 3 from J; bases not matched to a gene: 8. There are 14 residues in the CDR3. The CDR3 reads CSVTPGLGTDTQYF. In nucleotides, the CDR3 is TGCAGCGTAACCCCGGGACTAGGAACAGATACGCAGTATTTT.

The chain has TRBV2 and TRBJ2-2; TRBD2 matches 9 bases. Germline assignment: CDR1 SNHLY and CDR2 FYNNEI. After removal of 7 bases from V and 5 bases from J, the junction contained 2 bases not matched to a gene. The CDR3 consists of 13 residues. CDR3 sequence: CASKRGVTGELFF. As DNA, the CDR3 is TGTGCCAGCAAGCGGGGGGTAACCGGGGAGCTGTTTTTT.

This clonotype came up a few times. As DNA, the CDR3 is TGCAGTGCTAGAGGGAGCGGGGGCACAGATACGCAGTATTTT. Translated, it gives CSARGSGGTDTQYF. The chain combines TRBV20-1 with TRBJ2-3, with 7 bases lining up with TRBD2. The V gene end was trimmed by 1 base and the J gene end by 1 base; junction bases not matched to a gene: 2. This CDR3 is 14 amino acids long. The germline CDR1 and CDR2 sequences are DFQATT and SNEGSKA (reference sequence).

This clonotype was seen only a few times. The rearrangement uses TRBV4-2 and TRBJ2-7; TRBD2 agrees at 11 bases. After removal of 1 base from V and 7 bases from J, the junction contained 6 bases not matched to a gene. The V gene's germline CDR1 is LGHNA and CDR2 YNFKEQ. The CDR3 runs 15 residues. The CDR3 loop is CASSQVQLAGGEQYF. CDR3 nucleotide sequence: TGTGCCAGCAGCCAAGTCCAGCTAGCGGGAGGTGAGCAGTACTTC.

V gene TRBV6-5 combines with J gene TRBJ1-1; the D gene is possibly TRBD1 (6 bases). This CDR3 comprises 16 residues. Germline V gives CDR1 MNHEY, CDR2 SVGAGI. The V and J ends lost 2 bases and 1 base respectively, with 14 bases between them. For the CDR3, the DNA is TGTGCCAGCAGTTACAATTCTTACAGGGCGAACACTGAAGCTTTCTTT. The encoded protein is CASSYNSYRANTEAFF.

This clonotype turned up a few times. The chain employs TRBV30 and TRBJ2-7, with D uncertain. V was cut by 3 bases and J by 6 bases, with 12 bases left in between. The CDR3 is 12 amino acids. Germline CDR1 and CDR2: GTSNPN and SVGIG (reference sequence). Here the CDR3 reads CAWSPSGPEQYF. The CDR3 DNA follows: TGTGCCTGGAGCCCCTCTGGCCCCGAGCAGTACTTC.

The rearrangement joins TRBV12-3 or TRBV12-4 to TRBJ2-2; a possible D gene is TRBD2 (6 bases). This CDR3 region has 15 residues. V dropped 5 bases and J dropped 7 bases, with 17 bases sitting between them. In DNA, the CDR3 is TGTGCCAGCAGTCCGAGTTATGGCGGGAACGGGGAGCTGTTTTTT. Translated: CASSPSYGGNGELFF.

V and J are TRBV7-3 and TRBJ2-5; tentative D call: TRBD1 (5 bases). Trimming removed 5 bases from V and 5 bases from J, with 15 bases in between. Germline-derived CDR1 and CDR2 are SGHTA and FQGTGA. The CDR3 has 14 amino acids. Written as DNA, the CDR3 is TGTGCCAGCAGCCCGCAGGGTAATTCGGAGACCCAGTACTTC. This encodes CASSPQGNSETQYF.

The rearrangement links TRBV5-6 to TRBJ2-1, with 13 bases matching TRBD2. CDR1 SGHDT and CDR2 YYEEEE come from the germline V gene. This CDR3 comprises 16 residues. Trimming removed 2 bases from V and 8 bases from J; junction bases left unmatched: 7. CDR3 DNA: TGTGCCAGCAGCTTCCGGACTAGCGGGAGATCCCATGAGCAGTTCTTC. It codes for CASSFRTSGRSHEQFF.

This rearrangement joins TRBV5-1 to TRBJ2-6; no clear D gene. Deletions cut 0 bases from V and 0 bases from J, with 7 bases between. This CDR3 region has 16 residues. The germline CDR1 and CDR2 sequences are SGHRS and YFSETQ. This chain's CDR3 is CASSLGLDSGANVLTF. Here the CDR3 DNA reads TGCGCCAGCAGCTTGGGCCTGGACTCTGGGGCCAACGTCCTGACTTTC.

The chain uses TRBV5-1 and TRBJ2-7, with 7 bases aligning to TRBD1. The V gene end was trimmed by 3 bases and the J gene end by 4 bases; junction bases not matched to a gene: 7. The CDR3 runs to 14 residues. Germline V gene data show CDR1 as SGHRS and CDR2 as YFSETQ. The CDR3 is CASSWTGQLYEQYF. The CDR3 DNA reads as TGCGCCAGCAGCTGGACAGGACAGTTGTACGAGCAGTACTTC.

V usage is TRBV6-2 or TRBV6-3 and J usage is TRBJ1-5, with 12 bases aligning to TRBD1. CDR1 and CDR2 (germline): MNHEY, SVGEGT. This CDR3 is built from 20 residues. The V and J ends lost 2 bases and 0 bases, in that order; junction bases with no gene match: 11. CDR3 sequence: CASSYLFPGQGAYSNQPQHF. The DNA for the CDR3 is TGTGCCAGCAGTTACCTCTTTCCGGGACAGGGGGCTTATAGCAATCAGCCCCAGCATTTT.

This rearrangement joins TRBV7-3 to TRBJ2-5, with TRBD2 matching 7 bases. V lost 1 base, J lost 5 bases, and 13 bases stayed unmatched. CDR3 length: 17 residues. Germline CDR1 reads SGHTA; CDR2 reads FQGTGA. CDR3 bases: TGTGCCAGCAGCTTAAGGGGGAGGACGGGAGGACGGGAGACCCAGTACTTC. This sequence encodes CASSLRGRTGGRETQYF.